The sequence of this TCR beta chain was determined in a study of cytomegalovirus exposure and HLA in healthy donors. The study's findings and limits: Later work showed greater clonal expansion in HLA-associated TCR beta chains than in equally common others.

The PCR used 60 Vbeta and 13 Jbeta primers. Assay: immunoSEQ multiplex PCR; the TCRdb copy retains only in-frame clones and omits some. The sample shows about 140,000 clones, just under 80% of them seen only once. On this clone: Its antigen is not identified. A junction end diverges from the germline sequence, so it may reflect a read error.

The CDR3 has 15 amino acids. CDR1 and CDR2 from the germline V gene are SEHNR and FQNEAQ (reference sequence). Sequenced input: PBMCs. This chain links TRBV7-9 with TRBJ2-7; 8 bases are shared with TRBD2. This clonotype originated in a man aged 25 to 40 in good health and CMV-seronegative. CDR3 region: CSSSSTSGPSYEQYF. DNA for the CDR3: TGTTCCAGCAGCTCCACTAGCGGCCCCTCCTACGAGCAGTACTTC.